These T cell receptor beta chains were read from a single sample in a study of OX40 agonist ivuxolimab in advanced cancers. The protocol was immunoSEQ multiplex PCR, while the TCRdb copy is restricted to in-frame clones and leaves out a portion. Of approximately 90,000 clones in the sample, roughly nine tenths are singletons; the top ten hold roughly 2.6%. The sequencing used CD4+ or CD8+ T cells sorted from blood, collected in a trial of the OX40 agonist ivuxolimab. These receptors originate from an adult with an advanced solid tumor such as melanoma, head and neck, liver or kidney cancer. CDR3s include the opening cysteine and the closing phenylalanine or tryptophan. A D gene is named only where the DNA matches it firmly. Where a row states a size, it is once, few, many or the class of an expanded clone; other rows omit it.

CDR3nt: TGCGCCAGCAGCCAACCGGGACTAGCGGATGGCACCGGGGAGCTGTTTTTT
CDR3aa: CASSQPGLADGTGELFF
d_gene: TRBD2
j_gene: TRBJ2-2
v_gene: TRBV4-3
abundance: once

CDR3nt: TGTGCCAGCAGCTTCCCCGACCCGCGGGACGGGGGCTACACCTTC
CDR3aa: CASSFPDPRDGGYTF
d_gene: .
j_gene: TRBJ1-2
v_gene: TRBV7-2
abundance: .

CDR3nt: TGTGCCACCAGCAGAGAAACAGGCTTTACCGGGGAGCTGTTTTTT
CDR3aa: CATSRETGFTGELFF
d_gene: .
j_gene: TRBJ2-2
v_gene: TRBV15
abundance: .

CDR3nt: TGCGCCAGCAGCCCCCACGGCGCGAATTCCTACGAGCAGTACTTC
CDR3aa: CASSPHGANSYEQYF
d_gene: .
j_gene: TRBJ2-7
v_gene: TRBV4-1
abundance: .

CDR3nt: TGCGCCAGCAGTGGAGGGCGGACCTATGGCTACGAGCAGTACTTC
CDR3aa: CASSGGRTYGYEQYF
d_gene: .
j_gene: TRBJ2-7
v_gene: TRBV10-2
abundance: .

CDR3nt: TGTGCCAGCAGTTTTGACCTCCTGAACACTGAAGCTTTCTTT
CDR3aa: CASSFDLLNTEAFF
d_gene: .
j_gene: TRBJ1-1
v_gene: TRBV28
abundance: .

CDR3nt: TGCGCCAGCAGCTCCTTGATGGGGGGAACTAATGAAAAACTGTTTTTT
CDR3aa: CASSSLMGGTNEKLFF
d_gene: .
j_gene: TRBJ1-4
v_gene: TRBV5-1
abundance: .

CDR3nt: TGCGCCAGCAGCTTAAACTTCCTATTAACCGGGACAGGGACCCTAGCCAAAAACATTCAGTACTTC
CDR3aa: CASSLNFLLTGTGTLAKNIQYF
d_gene: TRBD1
j_gene: TRBJ2-4
v_gene: TRBV5-1
abundance: .

CDR3nt: TGCGCCAGCAGCTTGGGTCACACCGGGGAGCTGTTTTTT
CDR3aa: CASSLGHTGELFF
d_gene: .
j_gene: TRBJ2-2
v_gene: TRBV5-1
abundance: .

CDR3nt: TGTGCCAGCAGCATTAGCGGGAGTAATGAGCAGTACTTC
CDR3aa: CASSISGSNEQYF
d_gene: TRBD2
j_gene: TRBJ2-7
v_gene: TRBV11-2
abundance: few

CDR3nt: TGCGCCAGCAGCTTAGGACAGAGTAACAATGAGCAGTTCTTC
CDR3aa: CASSLGQSNNEQFF
d_gene: .
j_gene: TRBJ2-1
v_gene: TRBV5-1
abundance: .

CDR3nt: TGTGCCAGCAGCCCCTATAATCAGCCCCAGCATTTT
CDR3aa: CASSPYNQPQHF
d_gene: .
j_gene: TRBJ1-5
v_gene: TRBV7-2
abundance: .

CDR3nt: TGTGCCAGCAGCGTATCGACAGGGGTTGGCTACACCTTC
CDR3aa: CASSVSTGVGYTF
d_gene: TRBD1
j_gene: TRBJ1-2
v_gene: TRBV9
abundance: .

CDR3nt: TGTGCCAGCAGTCCGGGAGCGGGAGATACGCAGTATTTT
CDR3aa: CASSPGAGDTQYF
d_gene: .
j_gene: TRBJ2-3
v_gene: TRBV28
abundance: .

CDR3nt: TGCGCCAGCAGTCAACTTAGGACAGGGCCAGCAGATACGCAGTATTTT
CDR3aa: CASSQLRTGPADTQYF
d_gene: TRBD1
j_gene: TRBJ2-3
v_gene: TRBV23-1
abundance: .

CDR3nt: TGCGCCAGCAGCCAAAGGGGGGACAGGGCCGGAGATACGCAGTATTTT
CDR3aa: CASSQRGDRAGDTQYF
d_gene: TRBD1
j_gene: TRBJ2-3
v_gene: TRBV4-3
abundance: .

CDR3nt: TGTGCCAGCAGTCGGACAGGGGGGATCGGGGAGCTGTTTTTT
CDR3aa: CASSRTGGIGELFF
d_gene: TRBD1
j_gene: TRBJ2-2
v_gene: TRBV27
abundance: .

CDR3nt: TGTGCCAGCAGCATAAACTACGAGCAGTACTTC
CDR3aa: CASSINYEQYF
d_gene: .
j_gene: TRBJ2-7
v_gene: TRBV7-2
abundance: .

CDR3nt: TGTGCCAGCACGGCGCAGGGGCAGGGGGAAAAACTGTTTTTT
CDR3aa: CASTAQGQGEKLFF
d_gene: .
j_gene: TRBJ1-4
v_gene: TRBV2
abundance: .

CDR3nt: TGTGCCAGCAGCTCCCAAAACTACGAGCAGTACTTC
CDR3aa: CASSSQNYEQYF
d_gene: .
j_gene: TRBJ2-7
v_gene: TRBV7-9
abundance: .

CDR3nt: TGCAGCGTTGAAGTCTCTAGTGGGGCCGGGGAGCTGTTTTTT
CDR3aa: CSVEVSSGAGELFF
d_gene: .
j_gene: TRBJ2-2
v_gene: TRBV29-1
abundance: .

CDR3nt: TGTGCCAGCTCACCAGTCGATAATGAAAAACTGTTTTTT
CDR3aa: CASSPVDNEKLFF
d_gene: .
j_gene: TRBJ1-4
v_gene: TRBV18
abundance: .

CDR3nt: TGTGCCAGCAAAGGAACTCAGAACACCGGGGAGCTGTTTTTT
CDR3aa: CASKGTQNTGELFF
d_gene: .
j_gene: TRBJ2-2
v_gene: TRBV6-1
abundance: .

CDR3nt: TGTGCCAGCAGCGTAGGTGGTTTTAATGAAAAACTGTTTTTT
CDR3aa: CASSVGGFNEKLFF
d_gene: .
j_gene: TRBJ1-4
v_gene: TRBV9
abundance: .

CDR3nt: TGTGCCTGGAGTGTGGGACTAGCGGGAGGGTTAACCAAAAACATTCAGTACTTC
CDR3aa: CAWSVGLAGGLTKNIQYF
d_gene: TRBD2
j_gene: TRBJ2-4
v_gene: TRBV30
abundance: .

CDR3nt: TGCGCCAGCAGCTTGGGAGCGGGTACCATATATTTT
CDR3aa: CASSLGAGTIYF
d_gene: .
j_gene: TRBJ1-3
v_gene: TRBV5-1
abundance: .

CDR3nt: TGTGCCAGCAGCCTCGGGCCTCTCTCCTACGAGCAGTACTTC
CDR3aa: CASSLGPLSYEQYF
d_gene: .
j_gene: TRBJ2-7
v_gene: TRBV7-2
abundance: .

CDR3nt: TGTGCCAGTAGTACAGGACAGGGGGCTATGAATGAAAAACTGTTTTTT
CDR3aa: CASSTGQGAMNEKLFF
d_gene: TRBD1
j_gene: TRBJ1-4
v_gene: TRBV19
abundance: .

CDR3nt: TGTGCCAGCAGTGAGGCTAGCGGGAGCAATGAGCAGTTCTTC
CDR3aa: CASSEASGSNEQFF
d_gene: TRBD2
j_gene: TRBJ2-1
v_gene: TRBV25-1
abundance: .

CDR3nt: TGTGCCAGCAGTTGGGGGTACGAGCAGTACTTC
CDR3aa: CASSWGYEQYF
d_gene: .
j_gene: TRBJ2-7
v_gene: TRBV28
abundance: .

CDR3nt: TGTGCCAGCAGCTTTCGGACAGGAAAAGGAGGAAACGAGCAGTACTTC
CDR3aa: CASSFRTGKGGNEQYF
d_gene: TRBD1
j_gene: TRBJ2-7
v_gene: TRBV7-9
abundance: .

CDR3nt: TGTGCCAGCAGCTTCCCCTCGGTGGGCGAGCAGTACTTC
CDR3aa: CASSFPSVGEQYF
d_gene: .
j_gene: TRBJ2-7
v_gene: TRBV7-9
abundance: .

CDR3nt: TGCAGCGTTGGTGGCGGGTCCCGCGAGCAGTACTTC
CDR3aa: CSVGGGSREQYF
d_gene: .
j_gene: TRBJ2-7
v_gene: TRBV29-1
abundance: .

CDR3nt: TGTGCCTGGAGTGTACTCGAGGAGGGGCCCCTGAACACTGAAGCTTTCTTT
CDR3aa: CAWSVLEEGPLNTEAFF
d_gene: .
j_gene: TRBJ1-1
v_gene: TRBV30
abundance: .

CDR3nt: TGTGCCAGCAGCTCGCGACAGTTGCCAGATACGCAGTATTTT
CDR3aa: CASSSRQLPDTQYF
d_gene: .
j_gene: TRBJ2-3
v_gene: TRBV11-3
abundance: .

CDR3nt: TGTGCCAGCAGTGAAACCCTCCTAAGGGGGCGAAGGGGCTACACCTTC
CDR3aa: CASSETLLRGRRGYTF
d_gene: TRBD1
j_gene: TRBJ1-2
v_gene: TRBV25-1
abundance: .

CDR3nt: TGCGCCAGCAGCTCCGGGACAGCGAACACTGAAGCTTTCTTT
CDR3aa: CASSSGTANTEAFF
d_gene: TRBD1
j_gene: TRBJ1-1
v_gene: TRBV5-1
abundance: .

CDR3nt: TGTGCCAGCTGGCTCACGACAGGGGGTCTTAGTGAAAAACTGTTTTTT
CDR3aa: CASWLTTGGLSEKLFF
d_gene: TRBD1
j_gene: TRBJ1-4
v_gene: TRBV5-6
abundance: .

CDR3nt: TGTGCCAGTTCTGAGACAGGGAGTCTTGGAGAGCAGTACTTC
CDR3aa: CASSETGSLGEQYF
d_gene: TRBD1
j_gene: TRBJ2-7
v_gene: TRBV19
abundance: .

CDR3nt: TGTGCCAGCAGAGCGGGAGGGCCGACAGATACGCAGTATTTT
CDR3aa: CASRAGGPTDTQYF
d_gene: TRBD2
j_gene: TRBJ2-3
v_gene: TRBV27
abundance: .

CDR3nt: TGTGCCAGCTCACCCCCGGGCCAATCCTACGAGCAGTACTTC
CDR3aa: CASSPPGQSYEQYF
d_gene: .
j_gene: TRBJ2-7
v_gene: TRBV18
abundance: .

CDR3nt: TGTGCCAGCAGCTTAGGTGTTGGTGAGACCCAGTACTTC
CDR3aa: CASSLGVGETQYF
d_gene: .
j_gene: TRBJ2-5
v_gene: TRBV7-9
abundance: .

CDR3nt: TGTGCCAGTAGTATCTCTGAGGGACAGAATAGCAATCAGCCCCAGCATTTT
CDR3aa: CASSISEGQNSNQPQHF
d_gene: TRBD1
j_gene: TRBJ1-5
v_gene: TRBV19
abundance: .

CDR3nt: TGTGCCAGCACCCTAGGGGGCAGGGCCGACACCGGGGAGCTGTTTTTT
CDR3aa: CASTLGGRADTGELFF
d_gene: TRBD1
j_gene: TRBJ2-2
v_gene: TRBV11-3
abundance: .

CDR3nt: TGTGCCAGTAACCCATCGGCGCAGATGAACTATGGCTACACCTTC
CDR3aa: CASNPSAQMNYGYTF
d_gene: .
j_gene: TRBJ1-2
v_gene: TRBV19
abundance: few

CDR3nt: TGTGCCAGTAGTATACAGGGGTCGTTAGGTCAGCCCCAGCATTTT
CDR3aa: CASSIQGSLGQPQHF
d_gene: .
j_gene: TRBJ1-5
v_gene: TRBV19
abundance: once

CDR3nt: TGTGCCACACAAACCACCCAACTTAACACCGGGGAGCTGTTTTTT
CDR3aa: CATQTTQLNTGELFF
d_gene: .
j_gene: TRBJ2-2
v_gene: TRBV5-4
abundance: .